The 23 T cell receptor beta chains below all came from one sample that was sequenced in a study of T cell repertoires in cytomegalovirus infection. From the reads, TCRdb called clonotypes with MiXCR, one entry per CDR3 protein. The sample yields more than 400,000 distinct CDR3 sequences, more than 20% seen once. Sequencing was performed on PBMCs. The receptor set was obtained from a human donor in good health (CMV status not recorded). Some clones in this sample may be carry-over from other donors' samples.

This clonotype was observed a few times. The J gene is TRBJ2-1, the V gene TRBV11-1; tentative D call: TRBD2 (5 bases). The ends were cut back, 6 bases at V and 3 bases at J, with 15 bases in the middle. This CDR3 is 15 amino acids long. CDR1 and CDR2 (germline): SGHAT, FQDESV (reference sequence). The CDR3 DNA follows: TGTGCCAGCAGAAAGGGCGGAGGAGTCTACAATGAGCAGTTCTTC. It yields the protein CASRKGGGVYNEQFF.

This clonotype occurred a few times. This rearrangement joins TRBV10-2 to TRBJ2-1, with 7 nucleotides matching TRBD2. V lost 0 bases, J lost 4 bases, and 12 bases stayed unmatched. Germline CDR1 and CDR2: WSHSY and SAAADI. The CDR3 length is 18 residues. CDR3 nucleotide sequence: TGCGCCAGCAGTGAGTCGCAAGCGGGACTGCCCTTTTACAATGAGCAGTTCTTC. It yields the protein CASSESQAGLPFYNEQFF.

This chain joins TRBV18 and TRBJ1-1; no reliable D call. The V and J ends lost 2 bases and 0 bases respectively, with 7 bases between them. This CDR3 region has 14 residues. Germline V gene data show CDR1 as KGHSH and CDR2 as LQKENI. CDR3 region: CASSPWEMNTEAFF. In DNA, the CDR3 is TGTGCCAGCTCACCATGGGAGATGAACACTGAAGCTTTCTTT.

The CDR3 sequence is CASSPIGTLGGTTEAFF. The CDR3 DNA reads as TGCGCCAGCAGCCCGATAGGGACTTTAGGAGGGACCACTGAAGCTTTCTTT. The V gene is TRBV5-1, the J gene TRBJ1-1; D perhaps matches TRBD1 (5 bases). The CDR3 runs 17 residues. Between the trimmed V and J ends, which lost 4 bases and 4 bases, there was a span of 23 bases. CDR1 is SGHRS and CDR2 is YFSETQ in the germline V gene.

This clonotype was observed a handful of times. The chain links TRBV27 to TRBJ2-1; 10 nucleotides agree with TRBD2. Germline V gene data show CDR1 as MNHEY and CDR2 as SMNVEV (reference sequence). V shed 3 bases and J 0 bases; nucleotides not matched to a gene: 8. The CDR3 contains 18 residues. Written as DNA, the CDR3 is TGTGCCAGCAGTTTTATCATGGCTAGCGGGAGCTCCTACAATGAGCAGTTCTTC. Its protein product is CASSFIMASGSSYNEQFF.

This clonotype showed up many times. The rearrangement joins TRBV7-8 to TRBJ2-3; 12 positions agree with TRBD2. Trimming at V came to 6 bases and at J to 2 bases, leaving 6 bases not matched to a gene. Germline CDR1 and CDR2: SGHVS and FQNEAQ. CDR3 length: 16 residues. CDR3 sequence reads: CASRLRTSGATDTQYF. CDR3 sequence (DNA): TGTGCCAGCAGACTTCGGACTAGCGGGGCCACAGATACGCAGTATTTT.

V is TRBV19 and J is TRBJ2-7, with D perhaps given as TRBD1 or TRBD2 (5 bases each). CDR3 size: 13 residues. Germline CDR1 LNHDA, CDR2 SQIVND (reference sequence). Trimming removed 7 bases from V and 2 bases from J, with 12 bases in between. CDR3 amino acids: CASNRDGTYEQYF. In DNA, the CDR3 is TGTGCCAGTAACCGGGACGGGACCTACGAGCAGTACTTC.

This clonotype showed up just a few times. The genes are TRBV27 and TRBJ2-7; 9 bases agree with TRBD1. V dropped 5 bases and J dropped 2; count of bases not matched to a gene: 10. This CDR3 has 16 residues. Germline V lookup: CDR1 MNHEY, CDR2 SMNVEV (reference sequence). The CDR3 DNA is TGTGCCAGCAGTGGGCAGGGACAGGGTATCCCCTACGAGCAGTACGTC. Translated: CASSGQGQGIPYEQYV.

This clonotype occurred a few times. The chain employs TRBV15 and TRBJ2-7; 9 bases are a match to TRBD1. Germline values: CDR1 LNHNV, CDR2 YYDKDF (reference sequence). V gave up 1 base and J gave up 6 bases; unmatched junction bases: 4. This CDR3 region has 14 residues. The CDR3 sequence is CATSRGGTGSEQYV. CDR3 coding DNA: TGTGCCACCAGCAGAGGGGGGACAGGGTCCGAGCAGTACGTC.

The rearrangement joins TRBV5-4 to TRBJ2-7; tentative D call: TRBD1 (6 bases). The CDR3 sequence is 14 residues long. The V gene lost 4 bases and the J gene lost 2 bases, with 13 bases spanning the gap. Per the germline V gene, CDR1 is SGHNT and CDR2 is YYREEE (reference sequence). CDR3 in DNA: TGTGCCAGCAGCCGAGGACAGTCAACCTACGAGCAGTACTTC. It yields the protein CASSRGQSTYEQYF. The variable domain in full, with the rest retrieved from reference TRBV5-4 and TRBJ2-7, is ETGVTQSPTHLIKTRGQQVTLRCSSQSGHNTVSWYQQALGQGPQFIFQYYREEENGRGNFPPRFSGLQFPNYSSELNVNALELDDSALYLCASSRGQSTYEQYFGPGTRLTVT.

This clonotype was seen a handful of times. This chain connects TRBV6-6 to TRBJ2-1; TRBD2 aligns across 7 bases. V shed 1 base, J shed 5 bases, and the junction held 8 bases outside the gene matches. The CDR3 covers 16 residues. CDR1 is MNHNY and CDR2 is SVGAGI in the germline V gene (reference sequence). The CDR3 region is CASSYFGGSVNNEQFF. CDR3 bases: TGTGCCAGCAGTTACTTCGGCGGGAGCGTCAACAATGAGCAGTTCTTC.

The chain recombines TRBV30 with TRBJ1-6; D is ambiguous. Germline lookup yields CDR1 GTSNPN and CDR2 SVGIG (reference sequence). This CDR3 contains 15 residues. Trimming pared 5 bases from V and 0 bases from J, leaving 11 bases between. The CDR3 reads CAWGKANSYNSPLHF. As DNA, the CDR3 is TGTGCCTGGGGGAAGGCTAACTCCTATAATTCACCCCTCCACTTT. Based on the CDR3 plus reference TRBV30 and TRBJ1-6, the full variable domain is SQTIHQWPATLVQPVGSPLSLECTVEGTSNPNLYWYRQAAGRGLQLLFYSVGIGQISSEVPQNLSASRPQDRQFILSSKKLLLSDSGFYLCAWGKANSYNSPLHFGNGTRLTVT.

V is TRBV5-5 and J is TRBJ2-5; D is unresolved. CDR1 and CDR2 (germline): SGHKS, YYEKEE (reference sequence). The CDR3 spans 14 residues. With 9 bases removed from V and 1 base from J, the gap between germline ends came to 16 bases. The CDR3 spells CATDVGEGQETQYF. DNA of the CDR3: TGTGCCACCGACGTCGGCGAAGGCCAAGAGACCCAGTACTTC.

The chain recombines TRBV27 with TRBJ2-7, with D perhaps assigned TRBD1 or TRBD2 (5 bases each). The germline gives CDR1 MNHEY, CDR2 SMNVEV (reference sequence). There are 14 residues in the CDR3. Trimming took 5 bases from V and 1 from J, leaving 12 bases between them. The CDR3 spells CASSPGTRSYEQYF. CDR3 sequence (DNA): TGTGCCAGCAGTCCCGGGACGAGGTCCTACGAGCAGTACTTC.

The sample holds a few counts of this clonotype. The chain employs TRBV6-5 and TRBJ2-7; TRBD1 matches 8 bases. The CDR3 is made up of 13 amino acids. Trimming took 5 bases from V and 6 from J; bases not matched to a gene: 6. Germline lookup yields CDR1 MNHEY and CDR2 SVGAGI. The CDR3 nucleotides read TGTGCCAGCAGTACGGACAGGGTTGGCGAGCAGTACTTC. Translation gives CASSTDRVGEQYF.

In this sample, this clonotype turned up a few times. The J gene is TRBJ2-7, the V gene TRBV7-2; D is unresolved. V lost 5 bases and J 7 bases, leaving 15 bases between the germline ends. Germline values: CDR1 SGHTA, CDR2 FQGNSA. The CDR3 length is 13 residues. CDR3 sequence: CASSPRTAGEQYF. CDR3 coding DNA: TGTGCCAGCAGCCCCCGGACGGCCGGGGAGCAGTACTTC.

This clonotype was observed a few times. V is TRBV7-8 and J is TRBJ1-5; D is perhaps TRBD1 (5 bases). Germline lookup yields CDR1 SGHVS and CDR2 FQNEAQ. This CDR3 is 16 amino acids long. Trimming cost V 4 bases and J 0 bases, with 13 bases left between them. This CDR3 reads CASSSQTEYSNQPQHF. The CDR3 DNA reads TGTGCCAGCAGCTCACAGACAGAGTATAGCAATCAGCCCCAGCATTTT.

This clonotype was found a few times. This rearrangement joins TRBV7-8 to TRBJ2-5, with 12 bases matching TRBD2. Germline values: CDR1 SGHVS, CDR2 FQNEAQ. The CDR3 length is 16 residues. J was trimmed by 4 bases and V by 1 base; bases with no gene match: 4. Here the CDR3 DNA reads TGTGCCAGCAGCTTAGGGCTAGCGGGAGGGCTAGAGACCCAGTACTTC. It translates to CASSLGLAGGLETQYF.

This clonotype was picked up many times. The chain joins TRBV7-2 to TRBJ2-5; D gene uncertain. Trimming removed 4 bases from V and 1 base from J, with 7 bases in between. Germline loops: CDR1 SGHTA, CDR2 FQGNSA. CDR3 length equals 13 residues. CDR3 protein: CASSSPFQETQYF. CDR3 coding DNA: TGTGCCAGCAGCTCACCGTTCCAAGAGACCCAGTACTTC.

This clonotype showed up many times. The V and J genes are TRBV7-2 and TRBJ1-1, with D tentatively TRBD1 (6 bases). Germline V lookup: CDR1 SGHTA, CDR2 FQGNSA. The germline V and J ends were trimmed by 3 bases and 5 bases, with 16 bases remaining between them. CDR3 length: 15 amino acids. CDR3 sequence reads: CASSFITGSGTEAFF. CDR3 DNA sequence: TGTGCCAGCAGCTTCATTACAGGGTCGGGTACTGAAGCTTTCTTT.

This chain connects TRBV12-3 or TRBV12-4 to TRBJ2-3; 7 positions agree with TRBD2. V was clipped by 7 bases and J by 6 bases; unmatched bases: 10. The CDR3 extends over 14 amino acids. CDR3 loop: CASTDSGLGDTQYF. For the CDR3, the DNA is TGTGCCAGCACCGACTCCGGACTAGGGGATACGCAGTATTTT.

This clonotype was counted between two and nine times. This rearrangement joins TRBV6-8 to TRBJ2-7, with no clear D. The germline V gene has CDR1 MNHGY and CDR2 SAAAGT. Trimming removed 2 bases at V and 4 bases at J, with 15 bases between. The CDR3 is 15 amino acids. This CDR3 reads CASSYDPGNVYEQYF. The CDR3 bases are TGTGCCAGCAGTTACGATCCTGGGAACGTGTACGAGCAGTACTTC.

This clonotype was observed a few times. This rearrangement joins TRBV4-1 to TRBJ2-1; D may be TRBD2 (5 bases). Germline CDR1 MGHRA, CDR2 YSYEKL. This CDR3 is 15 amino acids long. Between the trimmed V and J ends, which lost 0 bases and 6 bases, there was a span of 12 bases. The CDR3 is CASSQEGTLANEQFF. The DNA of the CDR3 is TGCGCCAGCAGCCAAGAAGGTACGCTAGCCAATGAGCAGTTCTTC.